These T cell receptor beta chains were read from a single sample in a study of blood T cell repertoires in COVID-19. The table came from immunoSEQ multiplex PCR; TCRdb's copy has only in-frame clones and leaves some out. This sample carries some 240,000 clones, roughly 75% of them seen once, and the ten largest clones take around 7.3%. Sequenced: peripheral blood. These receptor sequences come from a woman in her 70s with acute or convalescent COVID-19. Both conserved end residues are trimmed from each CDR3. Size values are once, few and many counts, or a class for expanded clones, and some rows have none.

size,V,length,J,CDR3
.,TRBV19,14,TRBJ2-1,ASTGGLAGGYNEQF
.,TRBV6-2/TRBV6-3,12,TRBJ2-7,ASSSAEGTYEQY
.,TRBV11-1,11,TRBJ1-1,ASSPRGNTEAF
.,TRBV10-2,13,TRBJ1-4,ASSESRGTNEKLF
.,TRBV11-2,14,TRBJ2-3,ASSLGLDFVRDTQY
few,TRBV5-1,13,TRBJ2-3,ASSSERGRTDTQY
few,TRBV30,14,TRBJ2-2,AWSPKDSWATGELF
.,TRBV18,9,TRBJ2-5,ASSPKETQY
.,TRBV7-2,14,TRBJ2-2,ASSPPGLRDTGELF
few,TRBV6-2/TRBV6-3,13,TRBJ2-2,ASSLRGPPTGELF
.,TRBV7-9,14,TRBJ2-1,ASSRRAGGPLDEQF
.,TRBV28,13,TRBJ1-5,ASSPPGRANQPQH
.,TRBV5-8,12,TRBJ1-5,ASSLTGGDQPQH
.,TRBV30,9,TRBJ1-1,AWRIRAEAF
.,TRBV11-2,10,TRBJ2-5,ASGRGRETQY
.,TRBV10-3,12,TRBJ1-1,AISGVGLNTEAF
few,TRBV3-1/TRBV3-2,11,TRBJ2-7,ASSGDRGYEQY
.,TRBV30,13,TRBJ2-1,AWKPGTSGNNEQF